A single sample is the source of the 28 T cell receptor beta chains below, sequenced in a study of blood T cells in healthy people across ages. Primers used in a second PCR of about 6 to 11 cycles were a sample-barcoded 5' primer and a J-beta primer mix. TCRdb independently ran MiXCR on the 5' RACE reads; one entry per CDR3 protein. This table has 730,000 or so distinct CDR3 sequences, 40% to 50% appearing once. The sequenced sample consisted of blood. The receptors derive from a man aged 80 or over in good health.

The gene calls are TRBV3-1 and TRBJ1-2; D not certain. Germline V gene lookup returns CDR1 LGHDT and CDR2 YNNKEL (reference sequence). Trimming removed 1 base from V and 2 bases from J, with 8 bases in between. The CDR3 is made up of 14 amino acids. The CDR3: CASSQAEGNYGYTF. The CDR3 bases are TGTGCCAGCAGCCAAGCTGAAGGAAACTATGGCTACACCTTC.

This clonotype turned up a few times. The V call is TRBV5-1, the J call TRBJ2-4; D is possibly TRBD1 (5 bases). CDR1 is SGHRS and CDR2 is YFSETQ in the germline V gene. There are 13 residues in the CDR3. V lost 4 bases and J lost 8, with 13 bases in between. CDR3 amino acids: CASSENRGDIQYF. The CDR3 DNA sequence: TGCGCCAGCAGCGAGAATAGGGGTGACATTCAGTACTTC.

This chain joins TRBV3-1 and TRBJ2-2; D uncertain. Germline V gene data show CDR1 as LGHDT and CDR2 as YNNKEL (reference sequence). The CDR3 covers 12 residues. The V gene lost 1 base and the J gene lost 7 bases, with 4 bases spanning the gap. In DNA form, the CDR3 reads TGTGCCAGCAGCCAAGTCGACGGGGAGCTGTTTTTT. Residues: CASSQVDGELFF.

The chain is built from TRBV20-1 and TRBJ2-3; tentative D call: TRBD2 (5 bases). Per germline, CDR1 DFQATT and CDR2 SNEGSKA (reference sequence). The CDR3 covers 15 residues. Trimming removed 0 bases from V and 0 bases from J, with 10 bases in between. The CDR3 spells CSARDLRTSTDTQYF. CDR3 nucleotide sequence: TGCAGTGCTAGAGATCTCCGGACTAGCACAGATACGCAGTATTTT.

This clonotype was picked up a small number of times. The J gene is TRBJ1-1, the V gene TRBV20-1; D gene uncertain. The germline V and J ends were trimmed by 0 bases and 1 base, with 9 bases remaining between them. Germline lookup yields CDR1 DFQATT and CDR2 SNEGSKA (reference sequence). The CDR3 sequence is 14 residues long. The CDR3 reads CSARDPAANTEAFF. The CDR3 coding sequence is TGCAGTGCTAGAGATCCGGCTGCGAACACTGAAGCTTTCTTT.

V gene TRBV7-2 combines with J gene TRBJ2-3; TRBD2 matches 9 bases. This CDR3 is built from 15 residues. In germline, CDR1 is SGHTA, CDR2 FQGNSA. After removal of 6 bases from V and 4 bases from J, the junction contained 8 bases not matched to a gene. The CDR3 spells CASRPGRTSADTQYF. CDR3 DNA sequence: TGTGCCAGCAGACCAGGTCGGACTAGCGCAGATACGCAGTATTTT.

In this sample, this clonotype turned up a few times. The rearrangement joins TRBV3-1 to TRBJ2-3, with 8 bases that match TRBD2. Germline CDR1 is LGHDT and CDR2 is YNNKEL (reference sequence). The V and J ends lost 7 bases and 1 base, in that order; junction bases with no gene match: 7. The CDR3 totals 15 residues. The CDR3: CASTPGGARTDTQYF. CDR3 DNA: TGTGCCAGCACCCCCGGGGGGGCTCGCACAGATACGCAGTATTTT.

The table lists this clonotype with a few counts. V usage is TRBV20-1 and J usage is TRBJ1-2, with D maybe TRBD1 (6 bases). Germline V gene sequence: CDR1 DFQATT, CDR2 SNEGSKA (reference sequence). Trimming left V 1 base short and J 4 bases short, with 13 bases between. This CDR3 is 14 amino acids long. CDR3 DNA: TGCAGTGCTAGAGGAACGAGGGGGTCCTATGGCTACACCTTC. Translation gives CSARGTRGSYGYTF.

The J gene is TRBJ2-3, the V gene TRBV4-3; tentative D call: TRBD1 (6 bases). Germline V gene lookup returns CDR1 LGHNA and CDR2 YSLEER. The CDR3 sequence is 17 residues long. V was clipped by 0 bases and J by 2 bases, with 15 bases between them. For the CDR3, the DNA is TGCGCCAGCAGCCAAGATTGGGACATATCCCTCACAGATACGCAGTATTTT. Translated: CASSQDWDISLTDTQYF.

The chain joins TRBV11-3 to TRBJ2-7; TRBD1 or TRBD2 may be the D gene (5 bases each). CDR3 length: 15 amino acids. The V end was cut by 8 bases, the J end by 4 bases, with 21 bases between. The germline CDR1 and CDR2 sequences are SGHNT and YENEEA. The CDR3 DNA is TGTGCCAGCCGCCTTACTAGGGGACCGTCATACGAGCAGTACTTC. Translation: CASRLTRGPSYEQYF.

The gene calls are TRBV2 and TRBJ1-6; no firm D call. The germline CDR1 and CDR2 sequences are SNHLY and FYNNEI. The V gene lost 3 bases and the J gene lost 10 bases, with 4 bases spanning the gap. CDR3 size: 11 residues. CDR3 region: CASSEPSPLHF. The CDR3 DNA is TGTGCCAGCAGTGAGCCCTCACCCCTCCACTTT.

This chain links TRBV6-2 or TRBV6-3 with TRBJ2-1; D may match TRBD1 or TRBD2 (5 bases each). The CDR3 extends over 14 amino acids. Trimming shortened V by 2 bases and J by 5 bases, and 10 bases separated the two germline ends. From germline, CDR1 is MNHEY and CDR2 SVGEGT. The chain's CDR3 is CASSYGGMDNEQFF. The DNA for the CDR3 is TGTGCCAGCAGTTACGGGGGTATGGACAATGAGCAGTTCTTC.

This clonotype appeared a few times. The chain recombines TRBV6-2 or TRBV6-3 with TRBJ1-2; D may be TRBD1 (6 bases). The CDR3 totals 14 residues. Germline V lookup: CDR1 MNHEY, CDR2 SVGEGT. Trimming took off 3 bases at V and 7 bases at J, with 15 bases between the two ends. The CDR3 reads CASSYEGVLAGYTF. As DNA, the CDR3 is TGTGCCAGCAGTTATGAGGGGGTTTTGGCTGGCTACACCTTC.

Many counts were recorded for this clonotype. The V gene is TRBV6-6, the J gene TRBJ1-1; 7 bases are shared with TRBD1. The CDR3 sequence is 14 residues long. Germline V gene sequence: CDR1 MNHNY, CDR2 SVGAGI (reference sequence). J lost 1 base, V lost 4 bases, and 3 bases had no gene match. CDR3 DNA: TGTGCCAGCAGTTCCCGGACAGGGAACACTGAAGCTTTCTTT. It specifies CASSSRTGNTEAFF.

This clonotype was seen only a few times. The chain uses TRBV27 and TRBJ1-4, with D possibly TRBD1 on 6 matching bases. Trimming pared 10 bases from V and 8 bases from J, leaving 26 bases between. This CDR3 comprises 16 residues. CDR1 is MNHEY, CDR2 SMNVEV, per germline (reference sequence). The CDR3 region has the DNA TGTGCCAACTCATATACCACCGACAGGAGGTACGAAAAACTGTTTTTT. Translation: CANSYTTDRRYEKLFF.

The genes are TRBV4-2 and TRBJ1-2; the D is unclear. With 2 bases removed from V and 2 bases from J, the gap between germline ends came to 12 bases. Per germline, CDR1 LGHNA and CDR2 YNFKEQ. This CDR3 spans 15 amino acids. CDR3 nucleotide sequence: TGTGCCAGCAGCCAACCTCTATCCCCCAACTATGGCTACACCTTC. This gives the protein CASSQPLSPNYGYTF.

The chain uses TRBV27 and TRBJ2-3, with D possibly being TRBD2 (5 bases). CDR1 MNHEY and CDR2 SMNVEV come from the germline V gene (reference sequence). Trimming pared 5 bases from V and 1 base from J, leaving 10 bases between. The CDR3 runs 14 residues. The CDR3 region is CASSNGVRTDTQYF. For the CDR3, the DNA is TGTGCCAGCAGTAACGGGGTCCGCACAGATACGCAGTATTTT.

The V gene is TRBV28, the J gene TRBJ1-2; no clear D. CDR3 length equals 14 residues. The germline CDR1 and CDR2 sequences are MDHEN and SYDVKM. The germline V and J ends were trimmed by 7 bases and 3 bases, with 15 bases remaining between them. CDR3 nucleotide sequence: TGTGCCAGCACCGGCAGCGGGAGATACTATGGCTACACCTTC. It codes for CASTGSGRYYGYTF.

The chain employs TRBV6-1 and TRBJ1-2; 10 bases map to TRBD1. Trimming took 6 bases from V and 7 from J; bases not matched to a gene: 8. Germline-derived CDR1 and CDR2 are MNHNS and SASEGT. The CDR3 sequence is 14 residues long. CDR3 nucleotides: TGTGCCAGCAGGGACGACAGGGGGCTAAGTGGCTACACCTTC. Its translation is CASRDDRGLSGYTF.

In its sample, this clonotype was seen a few times. The V and J genes are TRBV5-6 and TRBJ2-7; D perhaps matches TRBD2 (5 bases). Germline loops: CDR1 SGHDT, CDR2 YYEEEE. V lost 3 bases, J lost 5 bases, and 15 bases lay in between. The CDR3 length is 14 residues. DNA of the CDR3: TGTGCCAGCAGCTCGCCCGGGGTACCTCACGAGCAGTACTTC. This sequence encodes CASSSPGVPHEQYF.

The chain joins TRBV7-2 to TRBJ1-2; possibly TRBD1 for D (6 bases). Germline-derived CDR1 and CDR2 are SGHTA and FQGNSA. The CDR3 is 14 amino acids. Deletions cut 5 bases from V and 3 bases from J, with 13 bases between. The CDR3 here is CASSEETGYYGYTF. The CDR3 region has the DNA TGTGCCAGCAGCGAAGAAACAGGGTACTATGGCTACACCTTC.

In the case of this clonotype: This sequence may be a read error, since a much larger clone differs from it by one base. The gene calls are TRBV6-5 and TRBJ2-7; weak D call: TRBD1 (6 bases). Trimming removed 5 bases from V and 6 bases from J, with 17 bases in between. Germline V gene sequence: CDR1 MNHEY, CDR2 SVGAGI. The CDR3 sequence is 14 residues long. In DNA form, the CDR3 reads TGTGCCAGCAGTGACAGGCAGGATAGAGGCGAGCAGTACTTC. The encoded protein is CASSDRQDRGEQYF.

This chain links TRBV11-3 with TRBJ2-7; 7 nucleotides line up with TRBD2. The tail of the sequence fits TRBJ2-5 better, so the J call may be wrong. The length of the CDR3 is 15 residues. Germline CDR1 is SGHNT and CDR2 is YENEEA. The CDR3: CASSLGGRSEETQYF. CDR3 DNA sequence: TGTGCCAGCAGCTTGGGGGGGAGGAGCGAGGAGACCCAGTACTTC.

This chain connects TRBV5-1 to TRBJ1-2; 8 bases fit TRBD1. The germline V gene has CDR1 SGHRS and CDR2 YFSETQ. The CDR3 sequence is 16 residues long. The V segment lost 0 bases and the J segment 8 bases; nucleotides outside the gene matches: 12. The DNA of the CDR3 is TGCGCCAGCAGCTTGGAGGACAGGGAGGACGTAGGAGGCTACACCTTC. Translation: CASSLEDREDVGGYTF. The full variable domain, with the rest looked up from reference TRBV5-1 and TRBJ1-2, is KAGVTQTPRYLIKTRGQQVTLSCSPISGHRSVSWYQQTPGQGLQFLFEYFSETQRNKGNFPGRFSGRQFSNSRSEMNVSTLELGDSALYLCASSLEDREDVGGYTFGSGTRLTVV.

The gene calls are TRBV7-2 and TRBJ2-7; TRBD1 or TRBD2 may be the D gene (5 bases each). The CDR3 extends over 16 amino acids. V lost 5 bases to trimming and J lost 5 bases, with 22 bases between them. CDR1 is SGHTA, CDR2 FQGNSA, per germline. The CDR3 region is CASSPRAQGSGNEQYF. CDR3 coding DNA: TGTGCCAGCAGCCCGAGGGCCCAGGGCTCAGGCAACGAGCAGTACTTC.

This clonotype was seen a few times. The J gene is TRBJ2-1, the V gene TRBV6-4; 8 bases agree with TRBD2. V lost 6 bases to trimming and J lost 4 bases; unmatched junction nucleotides: 11. The germline V gene encodes CDR1 MRHNA and CDR2 SNTAGT. This CDR3 is 16 amino acids long. This CDR3 is CASRSKLAELYNEQFF. Here the CDR3 DNA reads TGTGCCAGCAGAAGTAAACTAGCGGAGCTATACAATGAGCAGTTCTTC.

The CDR3 DNA follows: TGCAGTGCTTCACCGGGGGGGTGGGAGACCCAGTTCTTC. Translating gives CSASPGGWETQFF. This chain joins TRBV20-1 and TRBJ2-1, with 8 bases identical to TRBD2. The ends lost 5 bases at V and 13 bases at J; junction bases unmatched: 13. The CDR3 covers 13 residues. Germline lookup yields CDR1 DFQATT and CDR2 SNEGSKA (reference sequence).

The chain couples TRBV28 to TRBJ2-6; D is unresolved. Germline lookup yields CDR1 MDHEN and CDR2 SYDVKM. The CDR3 consists of 16 residues. V lost 6 bases and J 0 bases, leaving 12 bases between the germline ends. CDR3 nucleotides: TGTGCCAGCAGCCCCACGCTAAGCTCTGGGGCCAACGTCCTGACTTTC. Translated: CASSPTLSSGANVLTF.